This T cell receptor (beta chain) derives from a study of glioma-infiltrating T cells. V was cut by 1 base and J by 6 bases, with 13 bases left in between. CDR1 and CDR2 from the germline V gene are MNHNS and SASEGT. The CDR3 covers 14 residues. TCR alpha and beta CDR3 regions were amplified from RNA using iRepertoire nested multiplex PCR. One-step reverse transcription and amplification started from about 100-400 ng of tissue mRNA or PBMC total RNA. TCRdb analysed the multiplex PCR reads with MiXCR anew, one entry per CDR3 protein. The sample has about 180,000 distinct CDR3 sequences, around 40% seen once. Comments on this clonotype: Its antigen remains unidentified.

Overall study results and limits: Above-expected tissue-blood divergence occurred in all gliomas, most in low-grade ones. Tissue and blood shared very few CDR3 sequences.

V usage is TRBV6-1 and J usage is TRBJ2-7; D is unresolved. This TCR was sampled from a human donor with low-grade glioma or glioblastoma, undergoing nonglioma brain surgery, or in good health (not recorded which). Source material: glioma tissue, nonneoplastic brain tissue, or PBMCs (not recorded which). CDR3 loop: CASSEVPGFGEQYF. The CDR3 DNA reads TGTGCCAGCAGTGAAGTTCCTGGTTTCGGCGAGCAGTACTTC.